This note documents a single T cell receptor (beta chain) sequence. The data belong to a study of shared T cell receptors in the human thymus. This CDR3 contains 21 residues. Profiling relied on immunoSEQ multiplex PCR, and the TCRdb table lists in-frame clones only, not all of them. The data contain approximately 760,000 clones, roughly 85% of them singletons. The data also belong to a second study, concerning human thymus T cells. From that report: Gene usage for V and J segments appeared biased in thymic and blood repertoires. Unrelated individuals had highly overlapping thymic repertoires, as reported in related research.

This TCR derives from a girl younger than two with a congenital heart defect. The rearrangement joins TRBV21-1 to TRBJ2-4; the listed D gene, TRBD1, was not tested against the DNA. TRBV21-1 is a listed pseudogene. Sequencing used thymocytes. Here the CDR3 reads CASSKLRRGTGGFLAKNIQYF. CDR3 sequence (DNA): TGTGCCAGCAGCAAACTTCGGCGGGGGACAGGGGGATTTCTAGCCAAAAACATTCAGTACTTC.